Listed here are 15 T cell receptor beta chains from one sample, sequenced in a study of CD8+ T cells in alopecia areata. Following extraction, RNA underwent reverse transcription to cDNA, which served as the sequencing template. This table comes from immunoSEQ multiplex PCR, and its TCRdb copy is limited to in-frame clones, with some not included. Of about 74,000 clones in the sample, 25% to 30% were seen once. Regarding treatment: oral pan-JAK inhibitor, 5-10 mg twice daily. The sequenced sample was CD8+ T cells sorted from blood, obtained at week 4, from a patient treated with tofacitinib. Receptors were obtained from a human donor with alopecia areata.

The table lists this clone with a count of one. The rearrangement links TRBV7-9 to TRBJ2-5; D may match TRBD1 or TRBD2 (5 bases each). The CDR3 consists of 17 residues. Between the trimmed V and J ends, which lost 5 bases and 1 base, there was a span of 20 bases. Looked up from germline, CDR1 is SEHNR and CDR2 is FQNEAQ (reference sequence). In nucleotides, the CDR3 is TGTGCCAGCAGCGACCGGGACGGGGCCGATACCCAAGAGACCCAGTACTTC. Its protein product is CASSDRDGADTQETQYF.

The J gene is TRBJ1-2, the V gene TRBV25-1; D is possibly TRBD1 (5 bases). The CDR3 totals 16 residues. V dropped 5 bases and J dropped 1 base, with 17 bases sitting between them. Germline V gene lookup returns CDR1 MGHDK and CDR2 SYGVNS. The CDR3 loop reads CASSRDGLLDNYGYTF. The CDR3, as DNA: TGTGCCAGCAGTAGGGACGGACTGCTGGATAACTATGGCTACACCTTC.

This clone is a singleton in its sample. This sequence joins TRBV30 and TRBJ2-7; 10 nucleotides line up with TRBD1. The V gene end was trimmed by 6 bases and the J gene end by 2 bases; junction bases not matched to a gene: 4. The CDR3 runs 13 residues. CDR1 and CDR2 (germline): GTSNPN, SVGIG (reference sequence). Here the CDR3 reads CACGTGDTYEQYF. The CDR3 region has the DNA TGTGCCTGCGGGACAGGGGATACCTACGAGCAGTACTTC. The full variable domain, with the rest looked up from reference TRBV30 and TRBJ2-7, is SQTIHQWPATLVQPVGSPLSLECTVEGTSNPNLYWYRQAAGRGLQLLFYSVGIGQISSEVPQNLSASRPQDRQFILSSKKLLLSDSGFYLCACGTGDTYEQYFGPGTRLTVT.

This clone came up a few times. The chain carries TRBV10-2 and TRBJ2-7; 11 nucleotides agree with TRBD2. Losses at the gene ends were 7 bases for V and 2 bases for J; bases not matched to a gene: 4. The CDR3 consists of 14 residues. Germline values: CDR1 WSHSY, CDR2 SAAADI. In nucleotides, the CDR3 is TGCGCCAGCACGACTAGCGGGACACCCTACGAGCAGTACTTC. Translated: CASTTSGTPYEQYF.

The V and J genes are TRBV1 and TRBJ2-1. TRBV1 is an annotated pseudogene. The CDR3 totals 11 residues. This CDR3 is CTSSPTYEQFF. CDR3 sequence (DNA): TGCACCAGCAGCCCCACGTATGAGCAGTTCTTC.

The chain combines TRBV5-1 with TRBJ2-5, with a possible D match to TRBD1 (6 bases). Trimming pared 4 bases from V and 2 bases from J, leaving 12 bases between. Germline lookup yields CDR1 SGHRS and CDR2 YFSETQ. The CDR3 totals 14 residues. The CDR3 region has the DNA TGCGCCAGCAGCCAGGGGTCGCGGCAAGAGACCCAGTACTTC. Its translation is CASSQGSRQETQYF.

There are a few counts of this clone. The V gene is TRBV7-2, the J gene TRBJ2-1; the D is unclear. Trimming took 3 bases from V and 7 from J, leaving 7 bases between them. CDR1 and CDR2 from the germline V gene are SGHTA and FQGNSA. The CDR3 spans 12 residues. This CDR3 is CASSFDRNEQFF. The CDR3 DNA reads TGTGCCAGCAGCTTTGACCGGAATGAGCAGTTCTTC. Full variable domain (rest looked up from reference TRBV7-2 and TRBJ2-1): GAGVSQSPSNKVTEKGKDVELRCDPISGHTALYWYRQSLGQGLEFLIYFQGNSAPDKSGLPSDRFSAERTGGSVSTLTIQRTQQEDSAVYLCASSFDRNEQFFGPGTRLTVL.

The rearrangement links TRBV9 to TRBJ2-7; tentative D call: TRBD2 (5 bases). The CDR3 covers 14 residues. CDR1 and CDR2 from the germline V gene are SGDLS and YYNGEE. The V gene lost 3 bases and the J gene lost 1 base, with 11 bases spanning the gap. This chain's CDR3 is CASSAGLVSYEQYF. DNA for the CDR3: TGTGCCAGCAGCGCCGGACTCGTTTCCTACGAGCAGTACTTC.

This chain links TRBV27 with TRBJ1-5; TRBD1 matches at 8 bases. Germline assignment: CDR1 MNHEY and CDR2 SMNVEV (reference sequence). The V gene end was trimmed by 6 bases and the J gene end by 4 bases; junction bases not matched to a gene: 5. This CDR3 region has 14 residues. CDR3 in amino acids: CASSDRGANQPQHF. For the CDR3, the DNA is TGTGCCAGCAGCGACAGGGGCGCTAATCAGCCCCAGCATTTT.

The chain combines TRBV29-1 with TRBJ2-1; D ambiguous. CDR1 SQVTM and CDR2 ANQGSEA come from the germline V gene. This CDR3 has 12 amino acids. V lost 7 bases and J lost 2, with 9 bases in between. CDR3 sequence: CSARSTYNEQFF. The CDR3 region has the DNA TGCAGCGCGAGGTCTACCTACAATGAGCAGTTCTTC.

This clone has just a few counts. The genes are TRBV4-1 and TRBJ2-5; D is unclear. Trimming left V 0 bases short and J 3 bases short, with 2 bases between. In germline, CDR1 is MGHRA, CDR2 YSYEKL. The CDR3 has 12 residues. CDR3 in DNA: TGCGCCAGCAGCCAAGAGGAAGAGACCCAGTACTTC. Residues: CASSQEEETQYF.

This chain links TRBV4-2 with TRBJ2-7; TRBD2 matches 9 bases. Germline CDR1 and CDR2: LGHNA and YNFKEQ. The J segment lost 6 bases and the V segment lost 3 bases, leaving 9 bases of the junction unmatched. This CDR3 is 15 amino acids long. The DNA of the CDR3 is TGTGCCAGCAGCCAGTTAGCGGGAGATTCAGGCGAGCAGTACTTC. Its protein is CASSQLAGDSGEQYF.

This chain joins TRBV7-6 and TRBJ2-1; D may match TRBD1 or TRBD2 (5 bases each). Germline lookup yields CDR1 SGHVS and CDR2 FNYEAQ. V was shortened by 1 base and J by 5 bases, with 12 bases between the two germline ends. CDR3 length: 15 residues. CDR3 DNA sequence: TGTGCCAGCAGCTTAGAAGTGGGACCGAACAATGAGCAGTTCTTC. Its translation is CASSLEVGPNNEQFF.

This clone was recorded a few times. The CDR3 reads CSVVGTSGISYEQYF. The DNA for the CDR3 is TGCAGCGTTGTTGGGACTAGCGGGATCTCCTACGAGCAGTACTTC. The V and J genes are TRBV29-1 and TRBJ2-7, with 13 bases lining up with TRBD2. Looked up from germline, CDR1 is SQVTM and CDR2 is ANQGSEA. Trimming cost V 4 bases and J 0 bases; bases outside gene matches: 3. This CDR3 spans 15 amino acids.

Only a few counts were recorded for this clone. This chain joins TRBV30 and TRBJ2-3; D assignment may be TRBD1 or TRBD2 (5 bases each). CDR3 size: 15 residues. The V gene's germline CDR1 is GTSNPN and CDR2 SVGIG (reference sequence). V shed 2 bases and J shed 3 bases, with 15 bases lying between them. CDR3 DNA: TGTGCCTGGAGTCTACTCCGGGACGATACAGATACGCAGTATTTT. It is translated as CAWSLLRDDTDTQYF.